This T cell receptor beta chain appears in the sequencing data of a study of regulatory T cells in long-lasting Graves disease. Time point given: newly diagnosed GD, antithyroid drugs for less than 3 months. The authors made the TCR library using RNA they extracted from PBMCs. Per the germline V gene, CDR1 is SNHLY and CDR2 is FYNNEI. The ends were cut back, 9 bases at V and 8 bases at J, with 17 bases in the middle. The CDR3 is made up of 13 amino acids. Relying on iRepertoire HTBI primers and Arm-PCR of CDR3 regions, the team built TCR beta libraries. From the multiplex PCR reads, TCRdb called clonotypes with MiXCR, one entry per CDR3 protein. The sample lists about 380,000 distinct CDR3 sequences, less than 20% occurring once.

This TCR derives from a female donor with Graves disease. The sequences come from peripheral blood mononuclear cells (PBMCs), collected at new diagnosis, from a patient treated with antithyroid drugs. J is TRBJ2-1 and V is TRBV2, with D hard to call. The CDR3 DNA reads TGTGCCAGTATTCGCTTTAGGTCGGATGAGCAGTTCTTC. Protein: CASIRFRSDEQFF.